This TCR beta chain was profiled in a study of response to subunit inactivated influenza vaccine. TCRdb fed the RT-PCR reads into MiXCR, producing one record per CDR3 protein. The sample holds about 540,000 distinct CDR3 sequences, approximately 20% seen once. The sample holds a few counts of this clonotype. Trimming cost V 3 bases and J 0 bases, with 14 bases left between them. This CDR3 is 15 amino acids long. Germline CDR1 DFQATT, CDR2 SNEGSKA (reference sequence). The same data also went into a second study, on T cells expressing NK-cell markers. This second report adds: Making the TCR beta cDNA relied on 5'RACE template switching with UMIs. Among eight sequenced donors, seven carried HCMV seropositivity while one was seronegative.

This TCR was recovered from a man aged 45-65 years who received an inactivated influenza vaccine. The chain couples TRBV20-1 to TRBJ1-1; TRBD1 might be the D (6 bases). This specimen consisted of CD4+ T cells sorted from PBMCs, obtained 12 days after vaccination. CDR3 sequence (DNA): TGCAGTGCTAGTGGCAGGGGAAGGATGAACACTGAAGCTTTCTTT. Protein: CSASGRGRMNTEAFF.